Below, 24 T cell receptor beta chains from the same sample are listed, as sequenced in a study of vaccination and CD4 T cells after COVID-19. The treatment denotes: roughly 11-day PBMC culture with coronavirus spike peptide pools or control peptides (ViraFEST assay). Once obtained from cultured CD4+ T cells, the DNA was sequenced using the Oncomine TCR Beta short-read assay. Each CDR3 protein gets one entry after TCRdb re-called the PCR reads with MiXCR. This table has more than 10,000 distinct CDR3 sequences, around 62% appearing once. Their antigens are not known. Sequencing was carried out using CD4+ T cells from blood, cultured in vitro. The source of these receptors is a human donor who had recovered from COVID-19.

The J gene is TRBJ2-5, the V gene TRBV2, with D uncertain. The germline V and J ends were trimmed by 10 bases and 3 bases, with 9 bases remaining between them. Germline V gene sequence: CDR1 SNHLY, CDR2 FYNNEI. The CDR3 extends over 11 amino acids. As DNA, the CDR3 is TGTGCCACCAGACGGGAAGAGACCCAGTACTTC. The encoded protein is CATRREETQYF.

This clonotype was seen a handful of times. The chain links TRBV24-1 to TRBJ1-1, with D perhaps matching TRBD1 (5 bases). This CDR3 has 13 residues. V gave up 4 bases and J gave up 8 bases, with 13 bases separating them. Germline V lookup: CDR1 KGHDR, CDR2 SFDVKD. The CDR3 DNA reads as TGTGCCACCAGTGACCGCCCAGGGCTAGAAGCTTTCTTT. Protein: CATSDRPGLEAFF.

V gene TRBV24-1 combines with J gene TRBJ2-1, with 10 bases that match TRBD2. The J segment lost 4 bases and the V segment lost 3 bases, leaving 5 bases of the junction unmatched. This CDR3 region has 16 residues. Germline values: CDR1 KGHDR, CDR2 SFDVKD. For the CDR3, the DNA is TGTGCCACCAGTGATGGAGGACTAGCGGTTTACAATGAGCAGTTCTTC. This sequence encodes CATSDGGLAVYNEQFF.

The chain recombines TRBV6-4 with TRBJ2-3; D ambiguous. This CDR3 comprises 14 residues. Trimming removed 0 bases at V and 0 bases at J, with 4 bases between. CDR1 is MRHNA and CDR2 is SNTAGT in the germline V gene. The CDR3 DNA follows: TGTGCCAGCAGTGACTCGGACAGCACAGATACGCAGTATTTT. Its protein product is CASSDSDSTDTQYF.

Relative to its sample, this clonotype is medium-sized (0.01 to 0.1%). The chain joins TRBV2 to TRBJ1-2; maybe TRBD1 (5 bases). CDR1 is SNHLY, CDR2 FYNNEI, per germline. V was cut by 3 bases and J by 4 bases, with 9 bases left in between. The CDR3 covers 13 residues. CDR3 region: CASSDQGTYGYTF. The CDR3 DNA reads TGTGCCAGCAGTGACCAGGGTACCTATGGCTACACCTTC.

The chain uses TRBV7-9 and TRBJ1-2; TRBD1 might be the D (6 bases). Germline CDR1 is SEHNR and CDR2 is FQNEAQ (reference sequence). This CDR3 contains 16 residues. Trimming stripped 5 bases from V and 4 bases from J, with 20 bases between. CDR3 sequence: CASSPGTPSSSYGYTF. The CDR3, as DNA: TGTGCCAGCAGCCCAGGGACACCTTCTTCTTCCTATGGCTACACCTTC. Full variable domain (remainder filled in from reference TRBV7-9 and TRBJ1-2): DTGVSQNPRHKITKRGQNVTFRCDPISEHNRLYWYRQTLGQGPEFLTYFQNEAQLEKSRLLSDRFSAERPKGSFSTLEIQRTEQGDSAMYLCASSPGTPSSSYGYTFGSGTRLTVV.

CDR3 protein: CASRLGGTGSYEQYF. The CDR3 DNA reads as TGTGCCAGCAGACTCGGAGGGACAGGAAGCTACGAGCAGTACTTC. This chain joins TRBV28 and TRBJ2-7; 8 nucleotides match TRBD1. Per the germline V gene, CDR1 is MDHEN and CDR2 is SYDVKM. J was trimmed by 3 bases and V by 6 bases; bases with no gene match: 10. The CDR3 totals 15 residues.

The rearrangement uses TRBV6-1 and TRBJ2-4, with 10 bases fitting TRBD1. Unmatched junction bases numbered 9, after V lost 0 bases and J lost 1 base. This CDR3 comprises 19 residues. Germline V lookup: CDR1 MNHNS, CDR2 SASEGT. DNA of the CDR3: TGTGCCAGCAGTGAAGCGCGAGGACAGGGGGTTGGGGCCAAAAACATTCAGTACTTC. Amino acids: CASSEARGQGVGAKNIQYF.

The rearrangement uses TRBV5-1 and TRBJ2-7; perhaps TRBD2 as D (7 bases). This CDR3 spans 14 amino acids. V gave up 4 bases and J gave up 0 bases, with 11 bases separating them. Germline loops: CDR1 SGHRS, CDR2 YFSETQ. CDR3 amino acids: CASSRGGSSYEQYF. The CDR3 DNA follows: TGCGCCAGCAGCAGGGGGGGAAGCTCCTACGAGCAGTACTTC.

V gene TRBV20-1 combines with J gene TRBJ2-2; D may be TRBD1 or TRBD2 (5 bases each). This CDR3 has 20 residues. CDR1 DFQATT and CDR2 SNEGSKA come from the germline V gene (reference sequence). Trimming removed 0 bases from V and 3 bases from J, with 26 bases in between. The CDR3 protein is CSARDLGDKGPEGHTGELFF. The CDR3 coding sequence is TGCAGTGCTAGAGATCTAGGGGATAAGGGACCCGAGGGTCACACCGGGGAGCTGTTTTTT.

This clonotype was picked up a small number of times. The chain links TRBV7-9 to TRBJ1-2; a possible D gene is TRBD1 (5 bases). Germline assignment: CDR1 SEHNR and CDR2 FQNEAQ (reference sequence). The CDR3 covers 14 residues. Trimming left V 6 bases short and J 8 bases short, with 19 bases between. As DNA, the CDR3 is TGTGCCAGCAGACCGGACACCCTAGCGTCGGGCTACACCTTC. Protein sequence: CASRPDTLASGYTF.

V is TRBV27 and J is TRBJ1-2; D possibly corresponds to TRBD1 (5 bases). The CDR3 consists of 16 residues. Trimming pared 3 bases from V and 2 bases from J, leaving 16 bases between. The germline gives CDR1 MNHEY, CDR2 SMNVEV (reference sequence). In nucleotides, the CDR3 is TGTGCCAGCAGTTTGGGGGTCCAGAATGACAACTATGGCTACACCTTC. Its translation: CASSLGVQNDNYGYTF.

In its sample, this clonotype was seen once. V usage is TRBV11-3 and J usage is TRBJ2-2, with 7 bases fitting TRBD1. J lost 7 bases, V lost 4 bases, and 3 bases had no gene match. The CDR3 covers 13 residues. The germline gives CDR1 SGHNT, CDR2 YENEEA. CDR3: CASSYGQVGELFF. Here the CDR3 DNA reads TGTGCCAGCAGCTATGGACAGGTCGGGGAGCTGTTTTTT.

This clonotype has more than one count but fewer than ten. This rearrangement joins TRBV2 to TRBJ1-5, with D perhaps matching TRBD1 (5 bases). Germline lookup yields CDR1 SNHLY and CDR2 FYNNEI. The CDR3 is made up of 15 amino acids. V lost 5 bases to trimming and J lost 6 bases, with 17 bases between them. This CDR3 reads CASSHLKAQGQPQHF. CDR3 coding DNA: TGTGCCAGCAGTCACCTTAAGGCTCAGGGTCAGCCCCAGCATTTT.

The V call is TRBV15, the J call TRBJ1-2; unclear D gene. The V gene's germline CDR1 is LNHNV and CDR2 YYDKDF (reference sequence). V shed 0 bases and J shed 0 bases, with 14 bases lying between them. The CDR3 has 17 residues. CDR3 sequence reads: CATSRDDNRGTNYGYTF. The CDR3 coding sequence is TGTGCCACCAGCAGAGATGACAACAGAGGCACTAACTATGGCTACACCTTC.

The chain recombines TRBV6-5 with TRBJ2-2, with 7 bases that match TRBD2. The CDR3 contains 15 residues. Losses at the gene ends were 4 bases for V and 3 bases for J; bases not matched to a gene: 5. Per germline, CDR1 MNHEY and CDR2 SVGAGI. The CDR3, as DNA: TGTGCCAGCAGTTCAACGGGACTACACACCGGGGAGCTGTTTTTT. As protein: CASSSTGLHTGELFF.

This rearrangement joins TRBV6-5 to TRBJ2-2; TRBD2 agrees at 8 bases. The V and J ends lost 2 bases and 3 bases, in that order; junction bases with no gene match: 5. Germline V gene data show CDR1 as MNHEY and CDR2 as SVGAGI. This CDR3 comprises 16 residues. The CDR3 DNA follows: TGTGCCAGCAGTTACGACGGACTAGCAGACACCGGGGAGCTGTTTTTT. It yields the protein CASSYDGLADTGELFF.

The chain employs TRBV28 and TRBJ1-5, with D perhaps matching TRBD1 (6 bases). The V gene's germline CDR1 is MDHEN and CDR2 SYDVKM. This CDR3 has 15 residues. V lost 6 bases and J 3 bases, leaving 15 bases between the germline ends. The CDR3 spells CASRPTGENNQPQHF. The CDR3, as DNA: TGTGCCAGCAGACCGACAGGCGAAAACAATCAGCCCCAGCATTTT.

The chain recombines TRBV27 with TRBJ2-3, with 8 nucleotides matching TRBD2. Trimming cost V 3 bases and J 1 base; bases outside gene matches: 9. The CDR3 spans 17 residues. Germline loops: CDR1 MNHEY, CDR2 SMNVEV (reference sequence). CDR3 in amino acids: CASSLYASGPGTDTQYF. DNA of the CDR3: TGTGCCAGCAGTTTGTACGCTAGCGGGCCTGGCACAGATACGCAGTATTTT.

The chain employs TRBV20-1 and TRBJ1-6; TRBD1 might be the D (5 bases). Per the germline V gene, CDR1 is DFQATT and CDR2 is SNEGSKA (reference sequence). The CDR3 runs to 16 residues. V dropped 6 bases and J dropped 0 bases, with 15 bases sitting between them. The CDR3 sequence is CSARQTPSSYNSPLHF. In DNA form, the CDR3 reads TGCAGTGCCCGACAGACCCCGAGCTCCTATAATTCACCCCTCCACTTT.

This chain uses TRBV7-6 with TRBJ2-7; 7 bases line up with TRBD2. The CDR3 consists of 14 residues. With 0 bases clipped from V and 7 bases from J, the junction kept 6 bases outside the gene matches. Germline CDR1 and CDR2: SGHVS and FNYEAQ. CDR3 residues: CASSLAGGPKEQYF. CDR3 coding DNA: TGTGCCAGCAGCTTAGCGGGAGGGCCTAAGGAGCAGTACTTC.

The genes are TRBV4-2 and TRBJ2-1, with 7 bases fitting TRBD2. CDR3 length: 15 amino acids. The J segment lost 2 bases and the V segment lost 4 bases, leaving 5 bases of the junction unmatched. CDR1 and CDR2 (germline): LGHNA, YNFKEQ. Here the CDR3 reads CASSREAGPYNEQFF. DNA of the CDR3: TGTGCCAGCAGCCGGGAAGCGGGACCCTACAATGAGCAGTTCTTC.

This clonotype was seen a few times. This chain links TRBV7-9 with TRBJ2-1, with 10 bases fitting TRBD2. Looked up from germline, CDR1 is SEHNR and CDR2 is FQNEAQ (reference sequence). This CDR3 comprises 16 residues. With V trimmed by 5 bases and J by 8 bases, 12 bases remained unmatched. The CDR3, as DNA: TGTGCCAGCAGCGGCGGATCAAGCGGGAGGGGTGATGAGCAGTTCTTC. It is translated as CASSGGSSGRGDEQFF.

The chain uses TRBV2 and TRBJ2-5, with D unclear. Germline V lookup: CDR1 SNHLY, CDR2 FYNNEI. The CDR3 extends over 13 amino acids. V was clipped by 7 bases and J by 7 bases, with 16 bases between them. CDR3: CASKGGSRGTQYF. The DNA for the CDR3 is TGTGCCAGCAAGGGTGGCAGCCGTGGGACCCAGTACTTC.